Listed here are 30 T cell receptor beta chains from one sample, sequenced in a study of blood T cell repertoires in COVID-19. TCRdb's copy holds only in-frame clones and misses some; the assay was immunoSEQ multiplex PCR. The table records around 97,000 clones, 89% of them present only once. The specimen sequenced was peripheral blood. All receptors come from a woman aged 55-70 years with acute or convalescent COVID-19.

The chain combines TRBV6-2 or TRBV6-3 with TRBJ2-1; TRBD2 matches 10 bases. The V and J ends lost 0 bases and 4 bases, in that order; junction bases with no gene match: 6. The V gene's germline CDR1 is MNHEY and CDR2 SVGEGT. This CDR3 region has 17 residues. CDR3 in amino acids: CASSYSWTSGIYNEQFF. The CDR3 DNA sequence: TGTGCCAGCAGTTACTCGTGGACTAGCGGTATTTACAATGAGCAGTTCTTC.

The sample holds one count of this clone. V and J are TRBV28 and TRBJ2-7; D is possibly TRBD1 (5 bases). Germline V gives CDR1 MDHEN, CDR2 SYDVKM. CDR3 size: 15 residues. V was clipped by 6 bases and J by 3 bases, with 18 bases between them. The chain's CDR3 is CASSYKGFSGYEQYF. The CDR3 DNA is TGTGCCAGCAGCTATAAGGGGTTCTCAGGCTACGAGCAGTACTTC.

V is TRBV28 and J is TRBJ2-3; TRBD2 is a possible D gene (5 bases). CDR3 length equals 15 residues. Trimming cost V 5 bases and J 2 bases, with 14 bases left between them. Looked up from germline, CDR1 is MDHEN and CDR2 is SYDVKM. CDR3 loop: CASSRLGDHTDTQYF. DNA for the CDR3: TGTGCCAGCAGTCGCTTGGGAGACCACACAGATACGCAGTATTTT.

The rearrangement uses TRBV19 and TRBJ1-3; tentative D call: TRBD1 (6 bases). Germline V lookup: CDR1 LNHDA, CDR2 SQIVND (reference sequence). The V end was cut by 6 bases, the J end by 0 bases, with 12 bases between. The CDR3 is made up of 15 amino acids. CDR3 DNA sequence: TGTGCCAGTAGGACCGGGACACCCTCTGGAAACACCATATATTTT. Its translation is CASRTGTPSGNTIYF. Supplemented by reference TRBV19 and TRBJ1-3, the full variable domain reads DGGITQSPKYLFRKEGQNVTLSCEQNLNHDAMYWYRQDPGQGLRLIYYSQIVNDFQKGDIAEGYSVSREKKESFPLTVTSAQKNPTAFYLCASRTGTPSGNTIYFGEGSWLTVV.

This chain connects TRBV19 to TRBJ2-5; 13 bases align to TRBD2. Germline CDR1 reads LNHDA; CDR2 reads SQIVND (reference sequence). The ends lost 3 bases at V and 5 bases at J; junction bases unmatched: 12. The CDR3 extends over 18 amino acids. CDR3 residues: CASSIKVGLAGVGETQYF. CDR3 bases: TGTGCCAGTAGTATTAAGGTCGGACTAGCGGGAGTCGGGGAGACCCAGTACTTC.

This chain joins TRBV20-1 and TRBJ2-2, with TRBD2 matching over 10 bases. The germline CDR1 and CDR2 sequences are DFQATT and SNEGSKA (reference sequence). V gave up 3 bases and J gave up 8 bases; unmatched junction bases: 3. This CDR3 is built from 13 residues. CDR3 region: CSASSGRLGELFF. CDR3 in DNA: TGCAGTGCTAGTAGCGGGAGGCTGGGGGAGCTGTTTTTT.

The chain links TRBV6-5 to TRBJ1-3; D is unresolved. Germline values: CDR1 MNHEY, CDR2 SVGAGI. Trimming took off 5 bases at V and 0 bases at J, with 11 bases between the two ends. This CDR3 spans 15 amino acids. This chain's CDR3 is CASSTAQVSGNTIYF. DNA of the CDR3: TGTGCCAGCAGTACAGCCCAAGTCTCTGGAAACACCATATATTTT.

The V gene is TRBV10-3, the J gene TRBJ1-6; possibly TRBD1 for D (6 bases). Trimming took off 5 bases at V and 6 bases at J, with 14 bases between the two ends. The CDR3 is 15 amino acids. CDR1 is ENHRY, CDR2 SYGVKD, per germline. The CDR3 loop is CAISNSGQLNSPLHF. CDR3 in DNA: TGTGCCATCAGTAACTCGGGACAACTTAATTCACCCCTCCACTTT.

The chain combines TRBV5-5 with TRBJ2-7; D perhaps matches TRBD2 (5 bases). The CDR3 consists of 16 residues. Germline CDR1 SGHKS, CDR2 YYEKEE (reference sequence). V lost 1 base, J lost 4 bases, and 18 bases lay in between. DNA of the CDR3: TGTGCCAGCAGCTTGCAGCTAGCTCAGACGGCGTACGAGCAGTACTTC. Residues: CASSLQLAQTAYEQYF.

This rearrangement joins TRBV6-5 to TRBJ2-3; 9 bases match TRBD2. Trimming removed 6 bases from V and 3 bases from J; junction bases left unmatched: 4. Germline CDR1 is MNHEY and CDR2 is SVGAGI. The CDR3 contains 14 residues. The DNA of the CDR3 is TGTGCCAGCAGGGCGGGGGGGTATACAGATACGCAGTATTTT. Residues: CASRAGGYTDTQYF.

The chain joins TRBV29-1 to TRBJ1-2; D remains unclear. This CDR3 is built from 12 residues. Germline CDR1 reads SQVTM; CDR2 reads ANQGSEA. V was clipped by 5 bases and J by 4 bases, with 11 bases between them. The CDR3 nucleotides read TGCAGCGTTTCCGTGCCGAGCTATGGCTACACCTTC. Its translation: CSVSVPSYGYTF.

This clone was seen a few times. The chain combines TRBV15 with TRBJ2-1; D not certain. The CDR3 is made up of 15 amino acids. Deletions cut 0 bases from V and 8 bases from J, with 14 bases between. Germline V gene sequence: CDR1 LNHNV, CDR2 YYDKDF (reference sequence). CDR3 nucleotides: TGTGCCACCAGCAGAGATCTGGCCACCTCGCATGAGCAGTTCTTC. Amino acid sequence: CATSRDLATSHEQFF. Full variable domain (outside the CDR3, taken from reference TRBV15 and TRBJ2-1): DAMVIQNPRYQVTQFGKPVTLSCSQTLNHNVMYWYQQKSSQAPKLLFHYYDKDFNNEADTPDNFQSRRPNTSFCFLDIRSPGLGDTAMYLCATSRDLATSHEQFFGPGTRLTVL.

This chain uses TRBV5-4 with TRBJ2-4; 9 bases fit TRBD1. The CDR3 has 14 residues. Germline V gene lookup returns CDR1 SGHNT and CDR2 YYREEE (reference sequence). V was pared by 4 bases and J by 8 bases, with 7 bases of the junction left unmatched. The CDR3 here is CASSRPDRGDIQYF. The CDR3 DNA reads as TGTGCCAGCAGCCGGCCGGACAGGGGTGACATTCAGTACTTC.

The chain combines TRBV6-1 with TRBJ1-6; D is ambiguous. V lost 0 bases and J lost 0, with 9 bases in between. The germline CDR1 and CDR2 sequences are MNHNS and SASEGT. The length of the CDR3 is 17 residues. The CDR3 region has the DNA TGTGCCAGCAGTGAAGCGGCCAGTCGCTCCTATAATTCACCCCTCCACTTT. As protein: CASSEAASRSYNSPLHF.

The V call is TRBV30, the J call TRBJ2-5; the D gene is possibly TRBD1 (6 bases). V was trimmed by 3 bases and J by 5 bases, leaving 10 bases between them. The CDR3 spans 12 residues. Looked up from germline, CDR1 is GTSNPN and CDR2 is SVGIG (reference sequence). CDR3 residues: CAWSGTTETQYF. The CDR3 nucleotides read TGTGCCTGGAGCGGGACAACGGAGACCCAGTACTTC.

This chain connects TRBV10-2 to TRBJ2-1; 10 nucleotides align to TRBD2. Germline CDR1 and CDR2: WSHSY and SAAADI. The CDR3 consists of 16 residues. The trim removed 8 bases at V and 8 bases at J, leaving 15 bases unmatched. DNA for the CDR3: TGCGCCAGCGGGACGCCTAGCGGGAGTTTGAGGGATGAGCAGTTCTTC. Translated, it gives CASGTPSGSLRDEQFF.

In its sample, this clone was seen once. The rearrangement links TRBV27 to TRBJ1-1, with D unresolved. This CDR3 is built from 15 residues. The ends were cut back, 6 bases at V and 2 bases at J, with 16 bases in the middle. Germline CDR1 and CDR2: MNHEY and SMNVEV (reference sequence). The CDR3 is CASSPLRGANTEAFF. In nucleotides, the CDR3 is TGTGCCAGCAGCCCTCTTCGAGGAGCTAACACTGAAGCTTTCTTT.

V and J are TRBV20-1 and TRBJ1-5; D unresolved. This CDR3 contains 13 residues. V dropped 6 bases and J dropped 0 bases, with 9 bases sitting between them. CDR1 and CDR2 from the germline V gene are DFQATT and SNEGSKA (reference sequence). In nucleotides, the CDR3 is TGCAGTGCCAGTCTAGGTAGCAATCAGCCCCAGCATTTT. Translated: CSASLGSNQPQHF.

The J gene is TRBJ1-1, the V gene TRBV3-1 (or the pseudogene TRBV3-2); D ambiguous. Germline-derived CDR1 and CDR2 are LGHDT and YNNKEL (reference sequence). V was pared by 1 base and J by 6 bases, with 12 bases between. This CDR3 is 14 amino acids long. CDR3 nucleotide sequence: TGTGCCAGCAGCCAAGTAGAAATGTACGCTGAAGCTTTCTTT. Protein sequence: CASSQVEMYAEAFF.

The chain has TRBV19 and TRBJ1-5; tentatively, D is TRBD1 (5 bases). Germline V gene data show CDR1 as LNHDA and CDR2 as SQIVND (reference sequence). The CDR3 extends over 16 amino acids. The V end lost 3 bases, the J end lost 4 bases, and 16 bases lay between the germline ends. The CDR3 is CASSIGARAGNQPQHF. In nucleotides, the CDR3 is TGTGCCAGTAGTATTGGGGCCCGAGCGGGAAATCAGCCCCAGCATTTT.

This chain links TRBV3-1 (or the pseudogene TRBV3-2) with TRBJ2-7, with no clear D. V gave up 0 bases and J gave up 3 bases, with 9 bases separating them. CDR1 is LGHDT and CDR2 is YNNKEL in the germline V gene (reference sequence). The CDR3 is made up of 14 amino acids. Written as DNA, the CDR3 is TGTGCCAGCAGCCAAGAACCACAGATCTACGAGCAGTACTTC. It encodes CASSQEPQIYEQYF.

The rearrangement joins TRBV2 to TRBJ1-2, with a weak D call TRBD1 (6 bases). Germline assignment: CDR1 SNHLY and CDR2 FYNNEI. The CDR3 contains 13 residues. Trimming removed 7 bases from V and 2 bases from J, with 11 bases in between. The chain's CDR3 is CASNGQLNYGYTF. The DNA of the CDR3 is TGTGCCAGCAATGGACAGTTGAACTATGGCTACACCTTC.

V is TRBV28 and J is TRBJ1-3; D is ambiguous. The CDR3 length is 16 residues. Trimming pared 8 bases from V and 1 base from J, leaving 18 bases between. Looked up from germline, CDR1 is MDHEN and CDR2 is SYDVKM. CDR3 coding DNA: TGTGCCAGCTACATATCGTCGGTCAGGTCTGGAAACACCATATATTTT. It translates to CASYISSVRSGNTIYF.

The chain uses TRBV11-2 and TRBJ1-6, with 8 nucleotides matching TRBD1. Germline values: CDR1 SGHAT, CDR2 FQNNGV. The CDR3 has 14 amino acids. The V gene end was trimmed by 4 bases and the J gene end by 10 bases; junction bases not matched to a gene: 6. CDR3 nucleotides: TGTGCCAGCAGCTCAGGACAGGGATGGTCACCCCTCCACTTT. Amino acid sequence: CASSSGQGWSPLHF.

The rearrangement joins TRBV25-1 to TRBJ2-5; D unclear. Germline V lookup: CDR1 MGHDK, CDR2 SYGVNS. Trimming stripped 2 bases from V and 2 bases from J, with 12 bases between. The CDR3 totals 15 residues. For the CDR3, the DNA is TGTGCCAGCAGTGAACCCTCGACATTTCAAGAGACCCAGTACTTC. Residues: CASSEPSTFQETQYF. The complete variable domain, with remaining parts taken from reference TRBV25-1 and TRBJ2-5, reads EADIYQTPRYLVIGTGKKITLECSQTMGHDKMYWYQQDPGMELHLIHYSYGVNSTEKGDLSSESTVSRIRTEHFPLTLESARPSHTSQYLCASSEPSTFQETQYFGPGTRLLVL.

The chain is built from TRBV5-4 and TRBJ2-5; 7 nucleotides agree with TRBD2. Germline CDR1 reads SGHNT; CDR2 reads YYREEE (reference sequence). After removal of 2 bases from V and 5 bases from J, the junction contained 12 bases not matched to a gene. The CDR3 contains 16 residues. The CDR3 reads CASSFPGTFGGETQYF. The CDR3 nucleotides read TGTGCCAGCAGCTTCCCCGGGACTTTCGGGGGGGAGACCCAGTACTTC.

V gene TRBV5-1 combines with J gene TRBJ2-1, with D possibly matching TRBD1 (6 bases). The V end was cut by 0 bases, the J end by 7 bases, with 17 bases between. Germline V gene sequence: CDR1 SGHRS, CDR2 YFSETQ. The CDR3 is 16 amino acids. Here the CDR3 reads CASSLGGHLKVNEQFF. Written as DNA, the CDR3 is TGCGCCAGCAGCTTGGGGGGACACTTGAAGGTTAATGAGCAGTTCTTC.

V usage is TRBV6-6 and J usage is TRBJ1-1; D gene ambiguous. The CDR3 is made up of 15 amino acids. V lost 6 bases, J lost 9 bases, and 23 bases lay in between. Germline CDR1 reads MNHNY; CDR2 reads SVGAGI (reference sequence). The CDR3 bases are TGTGCCAGCAGACCAGGCCTCCTATACGATGCTCAAGCTTTCTTT. Its translation is CASRPGLLYDAQAFF.

This chain links TRBV4-2 with TRBJ2-1; D gene unclear. CDR3 length: 16 residues. Trimming left V 1 base short and J 1 base short, with 11 bases between. The germline V gene encodes CDR1 LGHNA and CDR2 YNFKEQ. The DNA of the CDR3 is TGTGCCAGCAGCCAAGGTGGCGGTCCATCCTACAATGAGCAGTTCTTC. It encodes CASSQGGGPSYNEQFF.

CDR3 protein: CASSLFAGGSYNEQFF. In nucleotides, the CDR3 is TGTGCCAGCAGTTTATTCGCGGGAGGGTCCTACAATGAGCAGTTCTTC. The V and J genes are TRBV28 and TRBJ2-1, with TRBD2 matching over 9 bases. This CDR3 contains 16 residues. CDR1 is MDHEN, CDR2 SYDVKM, per germline. With 1 base clipped from V and 1 base from J, the junction kept 2 bases outside the gene matches. The full variable domain, completed using reference TRBV28 and TRBJ2-1, is DVKVTQSSRYLVKRTGEKVFLECVQDMDHENMFWYRQDPGLGLRLIYFSYDVKMKEKGDIPEGYSVSREKKERFSLILESASTNQTSMYLCASSLFAGGSYNEQFFGPGTRLTVL.